This entry lists 20 T cell receptor beta chains sequenced from one sample in a study of T-cell memory formation after mild COVID-19 (dated by TCRdb to the early 2020s). The library was generated by 5' RACE. The sequencing machine was an Illumina NovaSeq 6000. TCRdb reran the public reads through fastp at Q25 and MiXCR, keeping productive beta chains. Here each entry gathers all rows of one CDR3 protein and keeps the most common genes and DNA. Counted in this sample were 350,000 to 450,000 distinct CDR3 sequences; under 30% of them appeared once. The top ten clones comprise 13% of the sample. Sample: PBMCs or a T cell subset sorted from them (not recorded which). These TCRs come from an adult woman who had mild COVID-19 (a few samples of this study predate the infection). The sample titles of this study are shuffled in the database, so cell type and time point are left out; the donor was told from shared clones.

A few counts support this clonotype. The chain is built from TRBV7-2 and TRBJ2-7; 12 bases map to TRBD2. Germline loops: CDR1 SGHTA, CDR2 FQGNSA. V lost 4 bases, J lost 3 bases, and 7 bases stayed unmatched. CDR3 length: 16 amino acids. CDR3 in amino acids: CASSSRTSGNFYEQYF. The CDR3 DNA reads as TGTGCCAGCAGCTCGAGGACTAGCGGGAACTTCTACGAGCAGTACTTC. Full variable domain (remainder filled in from reference TRBV7-2 and TRBJ2-7): GAGVSQSPSNKVTEKGKDVELRCDPISGHTALYWYRQSLGQGLEFLIYFQGNSAPDKSGLPSDRFSAERTGGSVSTLTIQRTQQEDSAVYLCASSSRTSGNFYEQYFGPGTRLTVT.

Ten or more counts support this clonotype. The chain links TRBV5-1 to TRBJ2-5; D remains ambiguous. The CDR3 totals 15 residues. Germline loops: CDR1 SGHRS, CDR2 YFSETQ. With 4 bases removed from V and 2 bases from J, the gap between germline ends came to 15 bases. In DNA, the CDR3 is TGCGCCAGCAGCCCCGAGACCGGCCCTCAAGAGACCCAGTACTTC. It codes for CASSPETGPQETQYF.

The CDR3 is CASTLIGVRGGSDTQYF. DNA of the CDR3: TGTGCCAGCACCCTAATAGGGGTTCGGGGAGGGTCAGATACGCAGTATTTT. The rearrangement uses TRBV7-2 and TRBJ2-3, with 7 bases identical to TRBD2. After removal of 7 bases from V and 4 bases from J, the junction contained 17 bases not matched to a gene. This CDR3 is 17 amino acids long. Germline assignment: CDR1 SGHTA and CDR2 FQGNSA.

In this sample, this clonotype turned up a few times. The chain recombines TRBV6-7 with TRBJ1-3; possible D gene TRBD1, 5 bases. TRBV6-7 is labeled an ORF, and its function is uncertain. Trimming removed 6 bases at V and 2 bases at J, with 11 bases between. CDR3 size: 14 residues. CDR3 nucleotide sequence: TGTGCCAGCAGACCCACAGGAACTGGAAACACCATATATTTT. Protein: CASRPTGTGNTIYF.

This clonotype has a handful of counts. The gene calls are TRBV29-1 and TRBJ1-2; 8 bases match TRBD1. There are 15 residues in the CDR3. Per the germline V gene, CDR1 is SQVTM and CDR2 is ANQGSEA. The J segment lost 4 bases and the V segment lost 4 bases, leaving 11 bases of the junction unmatched. The CDR3 DNA follows: TGCAGCGTTGTCCCTTTAGGACAGGGCGGCTATGGCTACACCTTC. Residues: CSVVPLGQGGYGYTF.

The chain has TRBV18 and TRBJ2-7; TRBD1 agrees at 9 bases. V dropped 4 bases and J dropped 0; count of bases not matched to a gene: 4. The CDR3 length is 15 residues. The germline V gene has CDR1 KGHSH and CDR2 LQKENI. The DNA of the CDR3 is TGTGCCAGCTCACAGGGACAGGGTAGCTCCTACGAGCAGTACTTC. Protein: CASSQGQGSSYEQYF. Using reference TRBV18 and TRBJ2-7 for the parts outside the CDR3, the full variable domain is NAGVMQNPRHLVRRRGQEARLRCSPMKGHSHVYWYRQLPEEGLKFMVYLQKENIIDESGMPKERFSAEFPKEGPSILRIQQVVRGDSAAYFCASSQGQGSSYEQYFGPGTRLTVT.

This clonotype was found a few times. The V and J genes are TRBV5-1 and TRBJ2-1; D is uncertain. CDR3 size: 15 residues. Germline-derived CDR1 and CDR2 are SGHRS and YFSETQ. V shed 1 base and J shed 0 bases, with 8 bases lying between them. For the CDR3, the DNA is TGCGCCAGCAGCTTGTACGGCGCCTCCTACAATGAGCAGTTCTTC. It specifies CASSLYGASYNEQFF.

V gene TRBV5-1 combines with J gene TRBJ2-7, with 11 bases that match TRBD2. The germline V gene has CDR1 SGHRS and CDR2 YFSETQ. CDR3 length: 15 amino acids. J was trimmed by 3 bases and V by 3 bases; bases with no gene match: 5. Here the CDR3 reads CASSSVGTSGYEQYF. The DNA for the CDR3 is TGCGCCAGCAGCTCTGTAGGGACTAGCGGCTACGAGCAGTACTTC.

The chain joins TRBV7-3 to TRBJ2-1; TRBD2 matches at 9 bases. From germline, CDR1 is SGHTA and CDR2 FQGTGA. The CDR3 has 16 residues. V lost 3 bases and J lost 3; bases outside the gene matches: 6. The CDR3 coding sequence is TGTGCCAGCAGCTTTAGCGGGAGCACCGGCTACAATGAGCAGTTCTTC. Protein product: CASSFSGSTGYNEQFF.

This clonotype was seen just once. This sequence joins TRBV11-3 and TRBJ2-1; D ambiguous. The V and J ends lost 11 bases and 9 bases respectively, with 17 bases between them. This CDR3 has 12 amino acids. Germline loops: CDR1 SGHNT, CDR2 YENEEA. The CDR3 region has the DNA TGTGCCGAGAGCTGGGGTAGAGGTGAGCAGTTCTTC. This sequence encodes CAESWGRGEQFF.

This chain links TRBV2 with TRBJ2-1, with 13 bases identical to TRBD2. J lost 4 bases, V lost 8 bases, and 14 bases had no gene match. Per the germline V gene, CDR1 is SNHLY and CDR2 is FYNNEI. This CDR3 contains 18 residues. The CDR3 protein is CASCRTSGGAGPYNEQFF. The CDR3 bases are TGTGCCAGCTGCCGGACTAGCGGGGGAGCAGGGCCTTACAATGAGCAGTTCTTC.

This clonotype was counted a few times. The chain employs TRBV9 and TRBJ1-4, with unresolved D. Germline CDR1 SGDLS, CDR2 YYNGEE. CDR3 length: 15 amino acids. V lost 4 bases, J lost 3 bases, and 13 bases lay in between. For the CDR3, the DNA is TGTGCCAGCAGCCCCAATCCGAAGCCTAATGAAAAACTGTTTTTT. This encodes CASSPNPKPNEKLFF.

This clonotype was observed a few times. This chain connects TRBV12-3 or TRBV12-4 to TRBJ2-7, with D tentatively TRBD2 (6 bases). This CDR3 is built from 13 residues. The V and J ends lost 7 bases and 2 bases respectively, with 12 bases between them. CDR3 sequence: CASTDGGPYEQYF. CDR3 sequence (DNA): TGTGCCAGCACCGACGGGGGACCCTACGAGCAGTACTTC.

This clonotype was counted only a few times. The chain uses TRBV5-1 and TRBJ2-1; TRBD2 agrees at 7 bases. The CDR3 sequence is 14 residues long. Trimming removed 4 bases from V and 5 bases from J; junction bases left unmatched: 6. Germline V CDR1 and CDR2: SGHRS, YFSETQ. The CDR3 loop reads CASSGRDFNNEQFF. As DNA, the CDR3 is TGCGCCAGCAGCGGGAGGGACTTCAACAATGAGCAGTTCTTC.

The table lists this clonotype with a few counts. The chain has TRBV4-1 and TRBJ1-2, with 8 bases aligning to TRBD1. Germline assignment: CDR1 MGHRA and CDR2 YSYEKL. CDR3 length: 18 amino acids. V was clipped by 0 bases and J by 7 bases; unmatched bases: 16. CDR3 region: CASSQDLPGIQGASGYTF. DNA of the CDR3: TGCGCCAGCAGCCAAGATTTGCCCGGTATTCAGGGGGCGAGTGGCTACACCTTC.

This clonotype appeared many times. The chain couples TRBV7-2 to TRBJ1-3; no clear D. This CDR3 contains 15 residues. V shed 4 bases and J shed 2 bases, with 12 bases lying between them. Germline-derived CDR1 and CDR2 are SGHTA and FQGNSA. CDR3 protein: CASSSTSDPGNTIYF. The CDR3 region has the DNA TGTGCCAGCAGCTCCACTAGCGATCCTGGAAACACCATATATTTT.

The V gene is TRBV12-3 or TRBV12-4, the J gene TRBJ2-1; D possibly corresponds to TRBD2 (6 bases). The CDR3 sequence is 12 residues long. The V and J ends lost 3 bases and 12 bases respectively, with 12 bases between them. This CDR3 reads CASSLEGRGQFF. Here the CDR3 DNA reads TGTGCCAGCAGTTTGGAGGGGAGAGGGCAGTTCTTC.

This clonotype was found a few times. This chain links TRBV3-1 with TRBJ2-3, with TRBD2 as a possible D gene (5 bases). The germline CDR1 and CDR2 sequences are LGHDT and YNNKEL (reference sequence). The germline V and J ends were trimmed by 5 bases and 1 base, with 16 bases remaining between them. This CDR3 has 16 residues. CDR3 nucleotide sequence: TGTGCCAGCAGCTTCACCCTAGCTTCAGGCACAGATACGCAGTATTTT. Its protein is CASSFTLASGTDTQYF.

Only a few counts were recorded for this clonotype. The chain employs TRBV5-5 and TRBJ2-3, with TRBD1 matching over 7 bases. From germline, CDR1 is SGHKS and CDR2 YYEKEE (reference sequence). Unmatched junction bases numbered 1, after V lost 2 bases and J lost 1 base. The CDR3 is 14 residues long. CDR3 sequence (DNA): TGTGCCAGCAGCTTCGACAGGGGCACAGATACGCAGTATTTT. This translates into CASSFDRGTDTQYF.

This chain uses TRBV20-1 with TRBJ2-2, with D unresolved. Deletions cut 4 bases from V and 4 bases from J, with 10 bases between. The CDR3 loop spans 13 amino acids. CDR1 and CDR2 (germline): DFQATT, SNEGSKA (reference sequence). CDR3 loop: CSATPSRTGELFF. The CDR3 nucleotides are TGCAGTGCTACACCCTCCCGCACCGGGGAGCTGTTTTTT.